The sequence of this T cell receptor (beta chain) was determined in a study of early T cells in non-severe SARS-CoV-2 infection. At the level of the study: The chains were unpaired, and the sequenced material was bulk RNA from unsorted whole blood.

The sample holds a few counts of this clonotype. Each cDNA molecule carried a unique molecular identifier. TCRdb re-called the 5' RACE reads through MiXCR, storing one row per CDR3 protein. Of roughly 53,000 distinct CDR3 sequences listed, more than 9% are singletons. The germline V gene encodes CDR1 KGHDR and CDR2 SFDVKD. The CDR3 runs to 18 residues. J lost 5 bases, V lost 3 bases, and 15 bases had no gene match. The V gene is TRBV24-1, the J gene TRBJ2-1; 7 bases align to TRBD2. Input material: whole blood. The TCR originated in an adult who was a healthcare worker with PCR-confirmed SARS-CoV-2 infection or an uninfected control (not recorded which). This CDR3 reads CATSDPLGTAGEDNEQFF. The CDR3 DNA sequence: TGTGCCACCAGTGATCCCCTCGGGACGGCGGGAGAAGACAATGAGCAGTTCTTC.